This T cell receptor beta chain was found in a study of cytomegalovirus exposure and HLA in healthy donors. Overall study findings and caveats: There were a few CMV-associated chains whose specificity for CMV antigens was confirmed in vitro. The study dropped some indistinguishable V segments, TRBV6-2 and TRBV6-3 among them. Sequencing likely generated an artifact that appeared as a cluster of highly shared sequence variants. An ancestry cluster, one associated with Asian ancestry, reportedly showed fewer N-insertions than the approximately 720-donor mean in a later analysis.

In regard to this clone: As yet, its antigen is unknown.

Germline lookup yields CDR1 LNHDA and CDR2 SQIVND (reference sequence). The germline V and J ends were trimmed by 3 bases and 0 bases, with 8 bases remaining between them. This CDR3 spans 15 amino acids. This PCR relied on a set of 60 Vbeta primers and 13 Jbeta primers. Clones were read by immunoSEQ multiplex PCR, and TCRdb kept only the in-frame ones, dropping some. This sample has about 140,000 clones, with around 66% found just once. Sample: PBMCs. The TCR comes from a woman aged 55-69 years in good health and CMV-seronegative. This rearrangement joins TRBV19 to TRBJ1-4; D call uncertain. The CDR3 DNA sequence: TGTGCCAGTAGTATCGCCGGGACAACTAATGAAAAACTGTTTTTT. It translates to CASSIAGTTNEKLFF.